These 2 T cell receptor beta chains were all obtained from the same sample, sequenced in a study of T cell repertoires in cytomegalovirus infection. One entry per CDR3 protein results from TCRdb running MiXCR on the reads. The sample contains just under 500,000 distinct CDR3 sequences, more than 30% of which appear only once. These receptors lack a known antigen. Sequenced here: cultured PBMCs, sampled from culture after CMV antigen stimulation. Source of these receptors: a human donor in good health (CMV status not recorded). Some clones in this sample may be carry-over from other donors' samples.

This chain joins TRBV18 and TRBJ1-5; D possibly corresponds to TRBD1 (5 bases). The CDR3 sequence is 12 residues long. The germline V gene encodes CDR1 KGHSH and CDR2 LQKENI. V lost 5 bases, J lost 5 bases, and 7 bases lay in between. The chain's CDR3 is CASSRGDQPQHF. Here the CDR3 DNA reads TGTGCCAGCTCAAGAGGGGATCAGCCCCAGCATTTT.

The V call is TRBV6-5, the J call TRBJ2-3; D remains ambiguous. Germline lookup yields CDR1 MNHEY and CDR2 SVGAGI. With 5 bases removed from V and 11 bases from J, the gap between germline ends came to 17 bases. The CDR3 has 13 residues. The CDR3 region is CASSMRSRVEQYF. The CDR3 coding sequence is TGTGCCAGCAGTATGAGGAGTAGAGTCGAGCAGTATTTT.